The sequence of this T cell receptor (beta chain) was determined in a study of blood T cells in healthy people across ages. Through a sample-barcoded 5' primer and a J-beta primer mix, a second PCR was run for about 6 to 11 cycles. TCRdb re-called the 5' RACE reads with MiXCR, one entry per CDR3 protein. The table includes some 640,000 distinct CDR3 sequences, approximately 30% detected once. This clonotype was counted once. This CDR3 comprises 14 residues. CDR1 and CDR2 (germline): DFQATT, SNEGSKA (reference sequence). Trimming removed 0 bases from V and 4 bases from J, with 10 bases in between. This chain uses TRBV20-1 with TRBJ1-5; possibly TRBD1 for D (5 bases). This TCR derives from an elderly woman in good health. The sample comprised blood. In nucleotides, the CDR3 is TGCAGTGCTAGAGAGCATCGGGGGAATCAGCCCCAGCATTTT. Protein sequence: CSAREHRGNQPQHF.